The rows below give T cell receptor beta chains drawn from one sample of a study of lymphopenia after photon versus proton radiotherapy. Sequencing was performed with immunoSEQ multiplex PCR; in TCRdb, only in-frame clones are kept and a portion is missing. Here the sample spans tens of thousands of clones, 85% to 90% being singletons. The sample here was peripheral blood, taken from a patient treated with proton-based radiotherapy. These receptors originate from a woman between 70 and 85 years old with pancreatic cancer. Some clones in this sample may be carry-over from other donors' samples. The CDR3 runs from the conserved cysteine through the conserved F or W. D genes are given only for firm matches. Clone size is shown for a subset of rows, as once, few, many or a class of expanded clone.

v_gene,d_gene,abundance,j_gene,CDR3nt,CDR3aa
TRBV5-5,TRBD1,few,TRBJ1-4,TGTGCCAGCAGCTTGGATTGGCAGGGGGCGGAAAAACTGTTTTTT,CASSLDWQGAEKLFF
TRBV29-1,-,-,TRBJ1-1,TGCAGCGCAAAGGGCGCCGGGGTCACTGAAGCTTTCTTT,CSAKGAGVTEAFF
TRBV6-1,-,-,TRBJ1-1,TGTGCCATCCACCCAGGGATGAACACTGAAGCTTTCTTT,CAIHPGMNTEAFF
TRBV28,-,few,TRBJ2-1,TGTGCCAGCAGTCTCCCGGGAGATATTCATGAGCAGTTCTTC,CASSLPGDIHEQFF
TRBV28,TRBD1,-,TRBJ2-4,TGTGCCAGCAGCCATCCTGGGACAGGGAACAAAAACATTCAGTACTTC,CASSHPGTGNKNIQYF
TRBV11-2,-,-,TRBJ1-1,TGTGCCAGCAGCTTAGAGGGGGTCAGGGCCGTGAACACTGAAGCTTTCTTT,CASSLEGVRAVNTEAFF
TRBV4-1,-,-,TRBJ2-1,TGCGCCAGCAGCCCGACCCGCTCGCTCCATGAGCAGTTCTTC,CASSPTRSLHEQFF
TRBV7-3,-,-,TRBJ2-6,TGTGCCAGCAGCCTCGATTCCTCTGGGGCCAACGTCCTGACTTTC,CASSLDSSGANVLTF
TRBV7-9,-,few,TRBJ1-2,TGTGCCAGCAGCTTATCGGACAGTCGAGGCTACACCTTC,CASSLSDSRGYTF
TRBV30,TRBD1,-,TRBJ2-3,TGTGCCTGGAAAGGACAGGGGAGAGATACGCAGTATTTT,CAWKGQGRDTQYF